This T cell receptor (beta chain) was captured in a study of blood T cell repertoires in COVID-19. Background on the study: Italy, Spain and the United States were the sources of the convalescent and acute COVID-19 samples. PBMCs, B-cell-depleted T cells, or T cells were the source of the cDNA or gDNA that made up the material.

Original methodology: Estimated nucleated cell counts came from reference gene primer amplification. Data came from immunoSEQ multiplex PCR; TCRdb stores just in-frame clones and leaves some out. The DNA gave D and trimming, while V, J and clone size come from that table. Among under 200,000 clones listed, about nine tenths were seen once. The CDR3 length is 17 residues. With V trimmed by 0 bases and J by 5 bases, 9 bases remained unmatched. Germline-derived CDR1 and CDR2 are SGHDT and YYEEEE. This chain joins TRBV5-6 and TRBJ2-5; 11 positions agree with TRBD2. The receptor's source is a man between 18 and 35 years old with active or convalescent COVID-19. Source material: peripheral blood. The CDR3 is CASSLVKSTSGTETQYF. CDR3 coding DNA: TGTGCCAGCAGCTTGGTGAAATCGACTAGCGGGACGGAGACCCAGTACTTC.